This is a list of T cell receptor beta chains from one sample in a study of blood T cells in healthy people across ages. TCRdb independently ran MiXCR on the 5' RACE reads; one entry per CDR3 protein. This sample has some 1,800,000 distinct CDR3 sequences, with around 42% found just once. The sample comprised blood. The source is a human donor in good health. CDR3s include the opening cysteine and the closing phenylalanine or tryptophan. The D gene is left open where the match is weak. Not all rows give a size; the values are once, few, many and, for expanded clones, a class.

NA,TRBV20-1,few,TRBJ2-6,TGCAGTGCTATGCCTGGGGTTATCGGAAGCGGGGCCAACGTCCTGACTTTC,CSAMPGVIGSGANVLTF
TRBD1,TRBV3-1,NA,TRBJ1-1,TGTGCCAGCAGCCATGGGGACAGACCGAACACTGAAGCTTTCTTT,CASSHGDRPNTEAFF
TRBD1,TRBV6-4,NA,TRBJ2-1,TGTGTCAGCAGACGGATAGAGGACAGGCCTCGTGCTGATGAGCAGTTCTTC,CVSRRIEDRPRADEQFF
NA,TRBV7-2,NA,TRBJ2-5,TGTGCCAGCAGCTTGCAAGGGGTTAGGAAGGAGGAGACCCAGTACTTC,CASSLQGVRKEETQYF
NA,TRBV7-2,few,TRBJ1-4,TGTGCCAGCAGCCAGCGGTTGAGGGGTGAAAAACTGTTTTTT,CASSQRLRGEKLFF
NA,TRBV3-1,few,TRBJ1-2,TGTGCCAGCAGCCAAGGACGGATCTATGGCTACACCTTC,CASSQGRIYGYTF
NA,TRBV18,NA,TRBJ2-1,TGTGCCAGCTCACCGGTGGGTGTCGGGGACAATGAGCAGTTCTTC,CASSPVGVGDNEQFF
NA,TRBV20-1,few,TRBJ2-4,TGCAGTGCACGTAGAGCCTCAGGGAGTAACATCATTCAGTACTTC,CSARRASGSNIIQYF
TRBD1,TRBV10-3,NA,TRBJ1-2,TGTTCCATCAGGGACAGGGAAAGGAATGGCTACACCTTC,CSIRDRERNGYTF
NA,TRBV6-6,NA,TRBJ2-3,TGTGCCAGCAGTTACTCGGTGGACAGACACAAGACAGATACGCAGTATTTT,CASSYSVDRHKTDTQYF
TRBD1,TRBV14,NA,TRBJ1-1,TGTGCCAGCAGCCAGATACCGGGACAGGCCATGAACACTGAAGCTTTCTTT,CASSQIPGQAMNTEAFF
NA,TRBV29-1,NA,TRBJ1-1,TGCAGCGTTGAAAGGTCGAACACTGAAGCTTTCTTT,CSVERSNTEAFF
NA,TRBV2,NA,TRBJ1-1,TGTGCCAGCAAAATGCAGATGAACACTGAAGCTTTCTTT,CASKMQMNTEAFF
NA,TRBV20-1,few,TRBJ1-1,TGCAGTGCCCGGCCCGGGACGGTGAACACTGAAGCTTTCTTT,CSARPGTVNTEAFF
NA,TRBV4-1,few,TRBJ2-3,TGCGCCAGCAGCCAAGGGAGCCCAGATACGCAGTATTTT,CASSQGSPDTQYF
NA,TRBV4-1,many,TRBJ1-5,TGCGCCAGCAGCCAAGGGGTGAATCAGCCCCAGCATTTT,CASSQGVNQPQHF
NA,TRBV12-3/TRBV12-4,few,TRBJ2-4,TGTGCCAGCAGTTTACTGCGGGGAGACGAGCTAGCCAAAAACATTCAGTACTTC,CASSLLRGDELAKNIQYF
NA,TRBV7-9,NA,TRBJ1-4,TGTGCCAGCAGCCTTGACACCCAAATGAAAAGGCTGTTTTTT,CASSLDTQMKRLFF
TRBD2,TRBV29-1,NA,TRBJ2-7,TGCAGCGCCGGTGGGAGGGCGGTTAGCGAGCAGTACTTC,CSAGGRAVSEQYF
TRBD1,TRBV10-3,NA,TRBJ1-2,TGTGCCATCAGTGAGTCAGGGGGCGCGGATGGCTACACCTTC,CAISESGGADGYTF
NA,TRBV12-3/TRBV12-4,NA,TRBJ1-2,TGTGCCAGCAGCCGGTCCGGTGGCTACACCTTC,CASSRSGGYTF
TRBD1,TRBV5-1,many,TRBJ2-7,TGTGCCAGCAGTTGGGGGGACAGGGCATCCTACGAGCAGTACTTC,CASSWGDRASYEQYF
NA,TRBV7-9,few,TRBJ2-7,TGTGCCAGCACCAGTTTTGGTCTCAAGCACGAGCAGTACTTC,CASTSFGLKHEQYF
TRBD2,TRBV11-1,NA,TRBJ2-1,TGTGCCAGCAGCCCCGGGACTAGCGGGGAGCAGTTCTTC,CASSPGTSGEQFF
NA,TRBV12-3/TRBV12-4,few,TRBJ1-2,TGTGCCAGCAGTTGGTATGAGGGTGGCTACACCTTC,CASSWYEGGYTF
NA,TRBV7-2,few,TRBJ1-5,TGTGCCAGCAGCATAAGGGTGGGGTTCAATCAGCCCCAGCATTTT,CASSIRVGFNQPQHF
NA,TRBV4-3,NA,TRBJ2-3,TGCGCCAGCAGCCAAGCGTCGCCTCGGGATACGCAGTATTTT,CASSQASPRDTQYF
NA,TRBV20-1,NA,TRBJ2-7,TGCAGTGCTAGGATCGGGGGGCTGTTCGACGAGCAGTACTTC,CSARIGGLFDEQYF
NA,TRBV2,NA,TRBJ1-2,TGTGCCAGCAGCGAAATGCAGAGGACATATGGCTACACCTTC,CASSEMQRTYGYTF
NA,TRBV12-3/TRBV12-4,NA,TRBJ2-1,TGTGCCAGCAGACTGAGCCAAATTAACAATGAGCAGTTCTTC,CASRLSQINNEQFF
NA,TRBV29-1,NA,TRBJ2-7,TGCAGCGTTGAAGGAGGCCACGAGCAGTACTTC,CSVEGGHEQYF
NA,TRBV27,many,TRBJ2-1,TGTGCCAGCAGCCAAACAACATGGGCTGAGCAGTTCTTC,CASSQTTWAEQFF
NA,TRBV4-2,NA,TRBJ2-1,TGTGCCAGCAGCCACCTCTCGGCTGGGGATGAGCAGTTCTTC,CASSHLSAGDEQFF
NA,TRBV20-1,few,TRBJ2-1,TGCAGTGCTAGAGCGATGGGACAATACAATGAGCAGTTCTTC,CSARAMGQYNEQFF
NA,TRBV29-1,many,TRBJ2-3,TGCAGCGTTGAAGATACGCAGTATTTT,CSVEDTQYF
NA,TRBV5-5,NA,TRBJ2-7,TGTGCCAGCAGTCCTACCACAGGGCCCTACGAGCAGTACTTC,CASSPTTGPYEQYF
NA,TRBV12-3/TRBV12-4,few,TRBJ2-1,TGTGCCAGCAGTAGCCACAGGGTTGCCTACAATGAGCAGTTCTTC,CASSSHRVAYNEQFF
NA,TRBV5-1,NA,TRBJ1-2,TGCACCAGCAGCCCGGCGAGCCGACGGTCTCTAGGCTACACCTTC,CTSSPASRRSLGYTF
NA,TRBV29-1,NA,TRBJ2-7,TGCAGCGGTGGCAACCCTGAGGCCGAGCAGTACTTC,CSGGNPEAEQYF
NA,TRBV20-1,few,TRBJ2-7,TGCAGTGCTAGCCCCCCAGGCTACGAGCAGTACTTC,CSASPPGYEQYF
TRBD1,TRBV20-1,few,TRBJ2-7,TGCAGTGTCAGGGGTGGACAGGGGGCTTCCTACGAGCAGTACTTC,CSVRGGQGASYEQYF
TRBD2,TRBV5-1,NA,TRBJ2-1,TGCGCCAGCAGCTTTACGGAACTAGCGGGGGGGCCCAGAGGTAGGCAGTTCTTC,CASSFTELAGGPRGRQFF
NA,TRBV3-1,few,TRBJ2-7,TGTGCCAGCAGCCAAGTCTGGGATCGCGAGCAGTACTTC,CASSQVWDREQYF
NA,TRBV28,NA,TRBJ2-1,TGTGCCAGCAGTTTATTTTCTACCAGGGGCGGTGAGCAGTTCTTC,CASSLFSTRGGEQFF
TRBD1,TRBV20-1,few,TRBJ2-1,TGCAGTGCTAGAGGCGGGACAGGGGGTCGAGATGAGCAGTTCTTC,CSARGGTGGRDEQFF
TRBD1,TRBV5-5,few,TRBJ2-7,TGTGCCAGCGGAAGCTCCGGGACAGGGAGTCGCGAGCAGTACTTT,CASGSSGTGSREQYF
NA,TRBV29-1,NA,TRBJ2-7,TGCAGCGTCCGAAGGTTGGAGGGCGGCGAGCAGTACTTC,CSVRRLEGGEQYF
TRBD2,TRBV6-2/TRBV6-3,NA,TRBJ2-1,TGTGCCAGCATCTCCTACGGGGGACTAGTTTACAATGAGCAGTTCTTC,CASISYGGLVYNEQFF
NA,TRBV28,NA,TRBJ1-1,TGTGCCAGCAGTAGGAGTGGTTTAGGCACTGAAGCTTTCTTT,CASSRSGLGTEAFF
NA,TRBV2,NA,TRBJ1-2,TGTGCCGGCAAGGCGACAGACCAGTTCGGGGGCTACACCTTC,CAGKATDQFGGYTF
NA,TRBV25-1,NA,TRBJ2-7,TGTGCCAGCAGTTCTAGAAGGGACTCCTACGAGCAGTACTTC,CASSSRRDSYEQYF
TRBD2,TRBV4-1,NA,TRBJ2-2,TGCGCCAGCGGAGCGGGGGGGCTATACACCGGGGAGCTGTTTTTT,CASGAGGLYTGELFF
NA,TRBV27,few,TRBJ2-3,TGTGCCAGCAGTACCCGGGCTAGCACAGATACGCAGTATTTT,CASSTRASTDTQYF
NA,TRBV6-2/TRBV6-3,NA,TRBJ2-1,TGTGCCAGCAGCAACCTCGGGGACCCCTCCTACAATGAGCAGTTCTTC,CASSNLGDPSYNEQFF
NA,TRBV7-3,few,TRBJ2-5,TGTGCCAGCAGTCAAGGGAAAGAAGAGACCCAGTACTTC,CASSQGKEETQYF